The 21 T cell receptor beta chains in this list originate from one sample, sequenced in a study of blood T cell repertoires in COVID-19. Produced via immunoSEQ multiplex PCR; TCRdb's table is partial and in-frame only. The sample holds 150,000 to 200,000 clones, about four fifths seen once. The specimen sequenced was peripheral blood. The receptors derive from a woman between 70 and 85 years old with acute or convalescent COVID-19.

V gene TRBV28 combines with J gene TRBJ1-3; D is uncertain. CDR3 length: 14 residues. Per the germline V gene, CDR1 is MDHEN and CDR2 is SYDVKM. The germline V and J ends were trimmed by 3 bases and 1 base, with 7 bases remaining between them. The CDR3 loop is CASSLPGSGNTIYF. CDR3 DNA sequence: TGTGCCAGCAGTTTGCCCGGGTCTGGAAACACCATATATTTT.

DNA of the CDR3: TGCAGCGTTGAAGATTGGGACACCCGAGGGGAAAAACTGTTTTTT. It encodes CSVEDWDTRGEKLFF. The V and J genes are TRBV29-1 and TRBJ1-4; weak D call: TRBD1 (6 bases). The germline CDR1 and CDR2 sequences are SQVTM and ANQGSEA. The CDR3 has 15 amino acids. Deletions cut 0 bases from V and 8 bases from J, with 16 bases between.

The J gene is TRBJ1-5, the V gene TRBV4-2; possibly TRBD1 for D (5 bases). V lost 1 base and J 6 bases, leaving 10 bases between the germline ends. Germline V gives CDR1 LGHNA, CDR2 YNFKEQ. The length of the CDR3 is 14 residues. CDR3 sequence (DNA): TGTGCCAGCAGCCAAGGGGGCGGGGGTCAGCCCCAGCATTTT. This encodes CASSQGGGGQPQHF.

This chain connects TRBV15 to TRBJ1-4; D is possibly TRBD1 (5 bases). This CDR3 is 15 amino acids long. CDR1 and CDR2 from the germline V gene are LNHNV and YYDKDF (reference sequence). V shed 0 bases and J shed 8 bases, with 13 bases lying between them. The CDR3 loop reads CATSRDRAGNEKLFF. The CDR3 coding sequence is TGTGCCACCAGCAGAGATCGGGCAGGGAACGAAAAACTGTTTTTT.

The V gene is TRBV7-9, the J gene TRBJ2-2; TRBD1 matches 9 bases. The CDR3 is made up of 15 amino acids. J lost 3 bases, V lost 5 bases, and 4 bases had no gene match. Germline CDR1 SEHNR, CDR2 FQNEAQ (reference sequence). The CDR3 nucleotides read TGTGCCAGCAGCCCGGGACAGGGATACACCGGGGAGCTGTTTTTT. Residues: CASSPGQGYTGELFF.

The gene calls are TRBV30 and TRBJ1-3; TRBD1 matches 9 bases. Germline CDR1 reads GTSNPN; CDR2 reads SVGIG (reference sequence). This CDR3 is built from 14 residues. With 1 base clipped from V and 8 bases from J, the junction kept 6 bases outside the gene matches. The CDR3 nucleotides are TGTGCCTGGAGTGCAACAGGGGGCAGATACACCATATATTTT. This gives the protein CAWSATGGRYTIYF.

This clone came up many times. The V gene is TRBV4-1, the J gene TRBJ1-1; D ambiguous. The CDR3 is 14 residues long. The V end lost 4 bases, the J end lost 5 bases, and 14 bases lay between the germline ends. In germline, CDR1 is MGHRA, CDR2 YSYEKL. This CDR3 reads CASSPSWRDTEAFF. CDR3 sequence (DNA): TGCGCCAGCAGCCCTAGCTGGAGGGATACTGAAGCTTTCTTT.

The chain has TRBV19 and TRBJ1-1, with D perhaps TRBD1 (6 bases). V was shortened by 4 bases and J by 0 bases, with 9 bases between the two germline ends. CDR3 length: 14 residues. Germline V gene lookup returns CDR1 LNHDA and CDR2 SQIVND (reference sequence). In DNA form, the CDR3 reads TGTGCCAGTAGTAGTACAGGGATGAACACTGAAGCTTTCTTT. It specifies CASSSTGMNTEAFF.

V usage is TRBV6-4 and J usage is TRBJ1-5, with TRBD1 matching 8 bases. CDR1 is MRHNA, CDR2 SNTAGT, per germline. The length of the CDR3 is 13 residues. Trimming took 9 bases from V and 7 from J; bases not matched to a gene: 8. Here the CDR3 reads CASGTGPGQPQHF. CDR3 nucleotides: TGTGCCAGTGGGACAGGTCCAGGGCAGCCCCAGCATTTT.

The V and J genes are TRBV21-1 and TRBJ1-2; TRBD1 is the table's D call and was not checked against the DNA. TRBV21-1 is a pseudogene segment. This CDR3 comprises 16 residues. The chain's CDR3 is CASSKGLQGSNYGYTF. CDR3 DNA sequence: TGTGCCAGCAGCAAAGGTCTACAGGGTTCTAACTATGGCTACACCTTC.

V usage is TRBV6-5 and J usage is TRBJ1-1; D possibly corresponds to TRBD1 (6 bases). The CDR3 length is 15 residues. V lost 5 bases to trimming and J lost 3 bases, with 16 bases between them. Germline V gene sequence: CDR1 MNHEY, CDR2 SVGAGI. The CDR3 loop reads CASSRYRAVDTEAFF. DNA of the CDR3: TGTGCCAGCAGTAGATACAGGGCAGTGGACACTGAAGCTTTCTTT.

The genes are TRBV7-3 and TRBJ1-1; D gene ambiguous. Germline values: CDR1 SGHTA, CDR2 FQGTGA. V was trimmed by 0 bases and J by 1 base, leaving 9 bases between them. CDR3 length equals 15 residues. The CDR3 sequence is CASSLTAGQNTEAFF. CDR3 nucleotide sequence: TGTGCCAGCAGCTTAACGGCAGGTCAGAACACTGAAGCTTTCTTT.

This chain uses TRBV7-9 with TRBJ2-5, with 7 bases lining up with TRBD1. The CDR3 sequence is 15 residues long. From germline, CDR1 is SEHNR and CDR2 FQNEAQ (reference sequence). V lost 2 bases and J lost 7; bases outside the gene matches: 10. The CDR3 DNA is TGTGCCAGCAGCTTAACGGGCAGGGGGTATGGGACCCAGTACTTC. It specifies CASSLTGRGYGTQYF.

The CDR3 coding sequence is TGCAGCGTCGCGACTAGCGGGAGGGCAAACGAGCAGTACTTC. Translation: CSVATSGRANEQYF. V gene TRBV29-1 combines with J gene TRBJ2-7; 14 bases are shared with TRBD2. The germline V gene encodes CDR1 SQVTM and CDR2 ANQGSEA. The CDR3 runs to 14 residues. V was clipped by 6 bases and J by 5 bases; unmatched bases: 6.

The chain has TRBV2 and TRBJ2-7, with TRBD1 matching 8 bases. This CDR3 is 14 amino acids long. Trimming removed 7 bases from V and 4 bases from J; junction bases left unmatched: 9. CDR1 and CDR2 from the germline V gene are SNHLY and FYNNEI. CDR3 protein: CASTPGQATYEQYF. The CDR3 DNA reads TGTGCCAGCACCCCGGGACAGGCGACTTACGAGCAGTACTTC.

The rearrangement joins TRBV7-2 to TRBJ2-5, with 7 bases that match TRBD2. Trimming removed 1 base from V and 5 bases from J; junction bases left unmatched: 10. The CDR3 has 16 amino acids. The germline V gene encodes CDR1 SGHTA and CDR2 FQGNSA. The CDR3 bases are TGTGCCAGCAGCTTAGTCGCGGGGGAAGCCTGGGAGACCCAGTACTTC. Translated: CASSLVAGEAWETQYF.

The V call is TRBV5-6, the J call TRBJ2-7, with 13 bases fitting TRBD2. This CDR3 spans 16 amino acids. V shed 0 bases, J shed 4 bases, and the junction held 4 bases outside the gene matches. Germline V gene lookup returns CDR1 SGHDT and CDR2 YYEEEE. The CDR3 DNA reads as TGTGCCAGCAGCTTGGGGACTAGCGGGAGCATATACGAGCAGTACTTC. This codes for CASSLGTSGSIYEQYF.

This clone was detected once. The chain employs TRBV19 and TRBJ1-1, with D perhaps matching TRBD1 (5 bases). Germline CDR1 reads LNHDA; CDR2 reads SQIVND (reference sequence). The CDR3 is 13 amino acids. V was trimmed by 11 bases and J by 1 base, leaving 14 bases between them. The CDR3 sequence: CAATGGTNTEAFF. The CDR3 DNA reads TGTGCCGCCACTGGGGGGACGAACACTGAAGCTTTCTTT.

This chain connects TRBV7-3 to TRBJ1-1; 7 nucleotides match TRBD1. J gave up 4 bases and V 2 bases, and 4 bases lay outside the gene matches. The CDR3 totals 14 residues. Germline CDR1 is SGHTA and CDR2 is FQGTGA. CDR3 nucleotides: TGTGCCAGCAGCTTAGCAGGGGGAGTCACTGAAGCTTTCTTT. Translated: CASSLAGGVTEAFF. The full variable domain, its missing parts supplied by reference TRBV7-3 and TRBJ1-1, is GAGVSQTPSNKVTEKGKYVELRCDPISGHTALYWYRQSLGQGPEFLIYFQGTGAADDSGLPNDRFFAVRPEGSVSTLKIQRTERGDSAVYLCASSLAGGVTEAFFGQGTRLTVV.

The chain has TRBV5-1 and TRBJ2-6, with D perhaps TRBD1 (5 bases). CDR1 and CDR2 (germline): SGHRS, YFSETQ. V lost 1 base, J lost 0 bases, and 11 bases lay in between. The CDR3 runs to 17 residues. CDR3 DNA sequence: TGCGCCAGCAGCTTGCGCAGGGAAACCTCTGGGGCCAACGTCCTGACTTTC. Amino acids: CASSLRRETSGANVLTF.

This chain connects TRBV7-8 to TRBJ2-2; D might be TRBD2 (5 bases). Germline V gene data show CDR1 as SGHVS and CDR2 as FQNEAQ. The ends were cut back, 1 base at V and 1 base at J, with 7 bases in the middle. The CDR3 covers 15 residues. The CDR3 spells CASSLERVNTGELFF. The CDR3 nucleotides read TGTGCCAGCAGCTTAGAGAGGGTGAACACCGGGGAGCTGTTTTTT.